These 27 T cell receptor beta chains were sequenced from one sample in a study of CD8+ T cells in alopecia areata. RNA extraction and reverse transcription yielded cDNA as sequencing template. Profiled with immunoSEQ multiplex PCR; TCRdb holds only in-frame clones, not every one. The sample records approximately 3,100 clones, 65% to 85% being singletons. Sample treatment: oral pan-JAK inhibitor, 5-10 mg twice daily. Alopecia areata patients provided lesional scalp punch biopsies and peripheral blood. The sequencing used skin, collected at week 24, from a patient treated with tofacitinib. The receptors were sampled from a human donor with alopecia areata.

This rearrangement joins TRBV29-1 to TRBJ1-2; D unclear. Germline V gene lookup returns CDR1 SQVTM and CDR2 ANQGSEA. The CDR3 has 10 amino acids. The V gene lost 4 bases and the J gene lost 4 bases, with 4 bases spanning the gap. The CDR3 region is CSVGSYGYTF. CDR3 coding DNA: TGCAGCGTTGGAAGCTATGGCTACACCTTC.

V and J are TRBV18 and TRBJ2-7; no clear D gene. The CDR3 is 12 residues long. With 2 bases removed from V and 3 bases from J, the gap between germline ends came to 5 bases. Germline lookup yields CDR1 KGHSH and CDR2 LQKENI. CDR3 sequence (DNA): TGTGCCAGCTCACCAGGCATCTACGAGCAGTACTTC. Amino acids: CASSPGIYEQYF.

This chain links TRBV19 with TRBJ1-2; 9 bases are shared with TRBD1. The CDR3 consists of 15 residues. Germline V gives CDR1 LNHDA, CDR2 SQIVND (reference sequence). V shed 3 bases and J 5 bases; nucleotides not matched to a gene: 7. CDR3 sequence: CASSILTGGSYGYTF. CDR3 coding DNA: TGTGCCAGTAGTATCCTAACAGGGGGCTCATATGGCTACACCTTC.

This clone came up a few times. This chain joins TRBV6-6 and TRBJ2-2; D may be TRBD1 (7 bases). From germline, CDR1 is MNHNY and CDR2 SVGAGI (reference sequence). The CDR3 length is 13 residues. The germline V and J ends were trimmed by 9 bases and 7 bases, with 15 bases remaining between them. The CDR3 spells CASRQGGSGELFF. CDR3 nucleotide sequence: TGTGCCAGTCGTCAGGGGGGCAGCGGGGAGCTGTTTTTT.

The chain links TRBV5-1 to TRBJ2-3, with TRBD2 matching 10 bases. Trimming took 4 bases from V and 6 from J; bases not matched to a gene: 11. Germline-derived CDR1 and CDR2 are SGHRS and YFSETQ. CDR3 length equals 16 residues. In nucleotides, the CDR3 is TGCGCCAGCAGCGCGGCCGCCCTAGCGGGGGCTGATACGCAGTATTTT. Protein sequence: CASSAAALAGADTQYF.

The chain is built from TRBV19 and TRBJ2-5; D is perhaps TRBD2 (5 bases). The DNA end favors TRBJ2-7, so the J call may be wrong. The CDR3 length is 15 residues. Germline V gene sequence: CDR1 LNHDA, CDR2 SQIVND (reference sequence). This CDR3 reads CASSITTGIGYEQYF. For the CDR3, the DNA is TGTGCCAGTAGTATAACAACGGGAATTGGCTACGAGCAGTACTTC.

V gene TRBV11-2 combines with J gene TRBJ1-1; 7 bases match TRBD1. The germline V gene has CDR1 SGHAT and CDR2 FQNNGV. V was clipped by 2 bases and J by 0 bases; unmatched bases: 6. This CDR3 is 16 amino acids long. The CDR3, as DNA: TGTGCCAGCAGCTTAAGGTTCGGGACAGTGAACACTGAAGCTTTCTTT. Protein sequence: CASSLRFGTVNTEAFF.

The V call is TRBV6-1, the J call TRBJ2-7; TRBD2 matches at 8 bases. The CDR3 has 14 residues. The V gene's germline CDR1 is MNHNS and CDR2 SASEGT. Trimming removed 5 bases from V and 0 bases from J; junction bases left unmatched: 3. The DNA of the CDR3 is TGTGCCAGCAGTACCCTAGCGGGCTCCTACGAGCAGTACTTC. This encodes CASSTLAGSYEQYF.

V and J are TRBV6-5 and TRBJ2-4; 7 nucleotides agree with TRBD1. Germline values: CDR1 MNHEY, CDR2 SVGAGI. This CDR3 comprises 14 residues. Trimming at V came to 6 bases and at J to 1 base, leaving 3 bases not matched to a gene. The CDR3 DNA follows: TGTGCCAGCAGACCACAGGGGGCCAAAAACATTCAGTACTTC. It translates to CASRPQGAKNIQYF.

The chain links TRBV7-2 to TRBJ2-5; tentatively, D is TRBD1 (5 bases). The germline V and J ends were trimmed by 0 bases and 1 base, with 9 bases remaining between them. Germline lookup yields CDR1 SGHTA and CDR2 FQGNSA. The CDR3 loop spans 15 amino acids. In DNA, the CDR3 is TGTGCCAGCAGCTTAGCGAGGACAACCCAAGAGACCCAGTACTTC. Translating gives CASSLARTTQETQYF.

This rearrangement joins TRBV15 to TRBJ2-1, with D possibly TRBD2 on 5 matching bases. The CDR3 is 14 residues long. The germline gives CDR1 LNHNV, CDR2 YYDKDF (reference sequence). Trimming stripped 1 base from V and 5 bases from J, with 9 bases between. The CDR3: CATSRVTGDNEQFF. The CDR3 DNA is TGTGCCACCAGCAGAGTAACCGGGGACAATGAGCAGTTCTTC.

This clone was seen more than once but under ten times. V and J are TRBV7-9 and TRBJ2-2; 8 bases fit TRBD1. The CDR3 length is 15 residues. V shed 4 bases, J shed 5 bases, and the junction held 6 bases outside the gene matches. The germline V gene has CDR1 SEHNR and CDR2 FQNEAQ (reference sequence). CDR3 nucleotides: TGTGCCAGCAGCTCGGGACAGGTTAGGACCGGGGAGCTGTTTTTT. It specifies CASSSGQVRTGELFF.

This chain joins TRBV7-8 and TRBJ1-6, with 10 bases that match TRBD1. V lost 5 bases, J lost 1 base, and 8 bases stayed unmatched. The CDR3 is made up of 18 amino acids. CDR1 and CDR2 from the germline V gene are SGHVS and FQNEAQ. CDR3 DNA: TGTGCCAGCAGCCCTGACAGGGGGCTAAGTTCCTATAATTCACCCCTCCACTTT. Protein product: CASSPDRGLSSYNSPLHF.

The table lists this clone with a few counts. This chain connects TRBV4-1 to TRBJ1-4; perhaps TRBD1 as D (6 bases). Germline V lookup: CDR1 MGHRA, CDR2 YSYEKL. The CDR3 totals 16 residues. With 2 bases removed from V and 8 bases from J, the gap between germline ends came to 18 bases. CDR3: CASSQFPGHAGEKLFF. The CDR3, as DNA: TGCGCCAGCAGCCAATTCCCGGGACACGCGGGGGAAAAACTGTTTTTT.

The CDR3 DNA reads as TGTGCCAGCAGTGACTTTGCCCCTATGCGAAAGACCTATGGCTACACCTTC. Translation: CASSDFAPMRKTYGYTF. The chain has TRBV6-1 and TRBJ1-2, with no clear D. V dropped 3 bases and J dropped 4 bases, with 21 bases sitting between them. There are 17 residues in the CDR3. Germline CDR1 is MNHNS and CDR2 is SASEGT.

This clone showed up just once. V gene TRBV10-2 combines with J gene TRBJ1-4; D not certain. The CDR3 runs 14 residues. Trimming pared 9 bases from V and 0 bases from J, leaving 11 bases between. Germline-derived CDR1 and CDR2 are WSHSY and SAAADI. The CDR3 loop is CASAYTATNEKLFF. The CDR3 DNA sequence: TGCGCCAGTGCATATACAGCAACTAATGAAAAACTGTTTTTT.

The chain combines TRBV6-5 with TRBJ2-7; maybe TRBD2 (6 bases). V lost 2 bases and J 1 base, leaving 15 bases between the germline ends. The CDR3 is 16 amino acids. Germline-derived CDR1 and CDR2 are MNHEY and SVGAGI. Written as DNA, the CDR3 is TGTGCCAGCAGTTACGGGTCGGGACTTTTGTCCTACGAGCAGTACTTC. It translates to CASSYGSGLLSYEQYF.

The chain links TRBV7-2 to TRBJ1-6; TRBD1 might be the D (5 bases). The CDR3 is made up of 14 amino acids. V lost 5 bases and J 10 bases, leaving 15 bases between the germline ends. Germline loops: CDR1 SGHTA, CDR2 FQGNSA. For the CDR3, the DNA is TGTGCCAGCAGCCGAGGGACTGTTAGATCACCCCTCCACTTT. Translating it yields CASSRGTVRSPLHF. The variable domain in full, completed from reference TRBV7-2 and TRBJ1-6, reads GAGVSQSPSNKVTEKGKDVELRCDPISGHTALYWYRQSLGQGLEFLIYFQGNSAPDKSGLPSDRFSAERTGGSVSTLTIQRTQQEDSAVYLCASSRGTVRSPLHFGNGTRLTVT.

Concerning this clone: An end of the junction does not agree with germline; a read error may underlie this. Other DNA sequences of this sample code for an identical CDR3. The gene calls are TRBV14 and TRBJ2-3, with D possibly matching TRBD2 (5 bases). Per germline, CDR1 SGHDN and CDR2 FVKESK. The CDR3 has 14 amino acids. CDR3 protein: CASSRRTRADTQYF. The CDR3, as DNA: TGTGCCAGCAGCCGCAGGACTCGGGCAGATACACAGTATTTT.

The chain is built from TRBV28 and TRBJ1-1; TRBD1 aligns across 7 bases. V dropped 5 bases and J dropped 2; count of bases not matched to a gene: 5. Germline V gives CDR1 MDHEN, CDR2 SYDVKM. The CDR3 is 14 amino acids. As DNA, the CDR3 is TGTGCCAGCAGTACGACAGGGAAAAACACTGAAGCTTTCTTT. Protein product: CASSTTGKNTEAFF.

The chain has TRBV4-3 and TRBJ2-2; D tentatively fits TRBD1 or TRBD2 (6 bases each). The CDR3 contains 16 residues. V was clipped by 4 bases and J by 2 bases, with 14 bases between them. CDR1 and CDR2 (germline): LGHNA, YSLEER. The CDR3 DNA reads as TGCGCCAGCAGCCGTGTAGAGGGGGGCAACACCGGGGAGCTGTTTTTT. It encodes CASSRVEGGNTGELFF.

The J gene is TRBJ2-5, the V gene TRBV7-2, with 11 bases lining up with TRBD2. The CDR3 spans 17 residues. CDR1 and CDR2 from the germline V gene are SGHTA and FQGNSA. V shed 2 bases, J shed 6 bases, and the junction held 11 bases outside the gene matches. The CDR3 region has the DNA TGTGCCAGCAGCTTAAAGACACCTAGCGGGGGGCTAAAGACCCAGTACTTC. It yields the protein CASSLKTPSGGLKTQYF. Full variable domain (missing parts from reference TRBV7-2 and TRBJ2-5): GAGVSQSPSNKVTEKGKDVELRCDPISGHTALYWYRQSLGQGLEFLIYFQGNSAPDKSGLPSDRFSAERTGGSVSTLTIQRTQQEDSAVYLCASSLKTPSGGLKTQYFGPGTRLLVL.

This clone was picked up a small number of times. This rearrangement joins TRBV6-5 to TRBJ1-5; TRBD1 might be the D (6 bases). This CDR3 is 13 amino acids long. V was cut by 7 bases and J by 3 bases, with 10 bases left in between. Per the germline V gene, CDR1 is MNHEY and CDR2 is SVGAGI. CDR3 sequence: CASTTGNNQPQHF. CDR3 nucleotide sequence: TGTGCCAGCACGACAGGCAACAATCAGCCCCAGCATTTT.

The chain is built from TRBV9 and TRBJ2-5, with D possibly TRBD2 on 6 matching bases. Trimming shortened V by 0 bases and J by 4 bases, and 13 bases separated the two germline ends. The CDR3 extends over 15 amino acids. Germline V CDR1 and CDR2: SGDLS, YYNGEE. CDR3 bases: TGTGCCAGCAGCGTAGATTCGGGGGTAGGAGAGACCCAGTACTTC. As protein: CASSVDSGVGETQYF.

The chain carries TRBV7-2 and TRBJ1-6; 10 nucleotides match TRBD1. The CDR3 runs to 16 residues. In germline, CDR1 is SGHTA, CDR2 FQGNSA. Losses at the gene ends were 2 bases for V and 10 bases for J; bases not matched to a gene: 8. CDR3 protein: CASSLKATGGGSPLHF. Here the CDR3 DNA reads TGTGCCAGCAGCTTAAAGGCGACAGGGGGCGGATCACCCCTCCACTTT.

On this clone itself: The same CDR3 also results from other DNA sequences found in this sample. V gene TRBV4-1 combines with J gene TRBJ1-3; 8 bases are shared with TRBD1. The CDR3 sequence is 15 residues long. Unmatched junction bases numbered 5, after V lost 3 bases and J lost 4 bases. CDR1 MGHRA and CDR2 YSYEKL come from the germline V gene. Here the CDR3 reads CASSHSRQGGNTIYF. CDR3 coding DNA: TGCGCCAGCAGCCACTCTAGACAGGGGGGAAACACCATATATTTT.

A remark on this clone: The sample contains more than one DNA sequence encoding this CDR3. This rearrangement joins TRBV7-2 to TRBJ2-7; D is unresolved. Trimming took 4 bases from V and 2 from J, leaving 6 bases between them. Germline-derived CDR1 and CDR2 are SGHTA and FQGNSA. This CDR3 is 12 amino acids long. Written as DNA, the CDR3 is TGTGCCAGCAGCTCCCAGGCCTACGAGCAGTACTTC. Encoded protein: CASSSQAYEQYF. The complete variable domain, with remaining parts taken from reference TRBV7-2 and TRBJ2-7, reads GAGVSQSPSNKVTEKGKDVELRCDPISGHTALYWYRQSLGQGLEFLIYFQGNSAPDKSGLPSDRFSAERTGGSVSTLTIQRTQQEDSAVYLCASSSQAYEQYFGPGTRLTVT.